This entry describes one T cell receptor (beta chain). This record belongs to a study of OX40 agonist ivuxolimab in advanced cancers. Autoimmune disease history or systemic immunosuppression led to patients being barred. Assay: immunoSEQ multiplex PCR; the TCRdb copy retains only in-frame clones and omits some. The table records tens of thousands of clones, around four fifths of them present only once. This clonotype was obtained from an adult with an advanced solid tumor such as melanoma, head and neck, liver or kidney cancer. The source material was CD4+ or CD8+ T cells sorted from blood, sampled in a trial of the OX40 agonist ivuxolimab.

The CDR3 spells CASSYYGQGRGYTF. In DNA form, the CDR3 reads TGTGCCAGCAGTTACTACGGACAGGGTAGGGGCTACACCTTC. The chain recombines TRBV6-5 with TRBJ1-2; TRBD1 matches at 8 bases. The CDR3 is 14 amino acids. J was trimmed by 8 bases and V by 1 base; bases with no gene match: 6. Germline CDR1 and CDR2: MNHEY and SVGAGI.